Shown below are 19 T cell receptor beta chains from a single sample sequenced in a study of siplizumab effects on memory and regulatory T cells. Data came from immunoSEQ multiplex PCR; TCRdb stores just in-frame clones and leaves some out. The sample gives roughly 110,000 clones, 85% to 95% of which show up once; over 0.15% is in the top ten. The sample consisted of non-Treg CD4+ T cells sorted from blood. These receptors were collected from a human donor in good health.

The count of this clone is one. V usage is TRBV11-2 and J usage is TRBJ1-2; D may be TRBD1 (6 bases). The germline V gene has CDR1 SGHAT and CDR2 FQNNGV. V lost 1 base, J lost 8 bases, and 11 bases lay in between. This CDR3 is built from 13 residues. The CDR3 sequence is CASSLVAGEGYTF. CDR3 in DNA: TGTGCCAGCAGCTTAGTTGCAGGGGAGGGCTACACCTTC.

The V and J genes are TRBV28 and TRBJ1-2, with D unresolved. This CDR3 region has 12 residues. The V end lost 2 bases, the J end lost 3 bases, and 4 bases lay between the germline ends. From germline, CDR1 is MDHEN and CDR2 SYDVKM. The CDR3 DNA sequence: TGTGCCAGCAGTTTAAGCGACTATGGCTACACCTTC. Protein: CASSLSDYGYTF.

As for this clone: One end of the junction varies from germline; a read error may be responsible. The chain links TRBV19 to TRBJ1-2, with D unclear. CDR1 is LNHDA and CDR2 is SQIVND in the germline V gene (reference sequence). CDR3 length: 14 residues. CDR3 coding DNA: TGTGCCAGTAGTATAGCAACAGTTCCCTATCGCTACACCTTC. Its protein product is CASSIATVPYRYTF.

This rearrangement joins TRBV18 to TRBJ1-5; D is perhaps TRBD1 (6 bases). This CDR3 contains 15 residues. Between the trimmed V and J ends, which lost 5 bases and 1 base, there was a span of 12 bases. Germline loops: CDR1 KGHSH, CDR2 LQKENI. The CDR3 DNA follows: TGTGCCAGCTCAGCCCAGGGGTTCAGCAATCAGCCCCAGCATTTT. Its translation is CASSAQGFSNQPQHF. The full variable domain, with the rest looked up from reference TRBV18 and TRBJ1-5, is NAGVMQNPRHLVRRRGQEARLRCSPMKGHSHVYWYRQLPEEGLKFMVYLQKENIIDESGMPKERFSAEFPKEGPSILRIQQVVRGDSAAYFCASSAQGFSNQPQHFGDGTRLSIL.

This clone showed up just once. The chain links TRBV4-2 to TRBJ1-4; 11 nucleotides agree with TRBD1. Germline lookup yields CDR1 LGHNA and CDR2 YNFKEQ. The V gene end was trimmed by 4 bases and the J gene end by 6 bases; junction bases not matched to a gene: 4. This CDR3 has 15 residues. CDR3 bases: TGTGCCAGCAGCCCCCGGACAGGGGGCTATGAAAAACTGTTTTTT. Translating it yields CASSPRTGGYEKLFF.

The J gene is TRBJ1-1, the V gene TRBV5-6; D is unclear. V lost 2 bases to trimming and J lost 4 bases, with 12 bases between them. Germline-derived CDR1 and CDR2 are SGHDT and YYEEEE. The length of the CDR3 is 14 residues. CDR3 coding DNA: TGTGCCAGCAGCTTAAATGTGGGCGGCACTGAAGCTTTCTTT. This gives the protein CASSLNVGGTEAFF.

The genes are TRBV29-1 and TRBJ2-5; D may be TRBD1 or TRBD2 (5 bases each). Germline CDR1 is SQVTM and CDR2 is ANQGSEA. V was cut by 6 bases and J by 5 bases, with 22 bases left in between. This CDR3 spans 15 amino acids. DNA of the CDR3: TGCAGCGTCCAACCTATCGGGGCTAGCCGGGAGACCCAGTACTTC. Its translation is CSVQPIGASRETQYF. Full variable domain (missing parts from reference TRBV29-1 and TRBJ2-5): SAVISQKPSRDICQRGTSLTIQCQVDSQVTMMFWYRQQPGQSLTLIATANQGSEATYESGFVIDKFPISRPNLTFSTLTVSNMSPEDSSIYLCSVQPIGASRETQYFGPGTRLLVL.

The chain combines TRBV28 with TRBJ1-2; TRBD1 matches at 9 bases. Germline V gene sequence: CDR1 MDHEN, CDR2 SYDVKM. V lost 6 bases to trimming and J lost 7 bases; unmatched junction nucleotides: 6. This CDR3 region has 13 residues. CDR3 loop: CASRLQGAVGYTF. The CDR3 bases are TGTGCCAGCAGACTACAGGGGGCGGTTGGCTACACCTTC.

The V gene is TRBV6-6, the J gene TRBJ1-2; 7 positions agree with TRBD1. V was clipped by 2 bases and J by 3 bases; unmatched bases: 0. Germline CDR1 MNHNY, CDR2 SVGAGI (reference sequence). This CDR3 comprises 13 residues. The CDR3 region is CASSYGTDYGYTF. CDR3 nucleotides: TGTGCCAGCAGTTACGGGACAGACTATGGCTACACCTTC.

The chain couples TRBV15 to TRBJ2-7, with D possibly matching TRBD1 (5 bases). The CDR3 runs 16 residues. Germline V CDR1 and CDR2: LNHNV, YYDKDF (reference sequence). Trimming removed 0 bases at V and 0 bases at J, with 12 bases between. The CDR3 nucleotides are TGTGCCACCAGCAGAGATAAAGACAGCTACTCCTACGAGCAGTACTTC. It codes for CATSRDKDSYSYEQYF.

V usage is TRBV7-2 and J usage is TRBJ2-2; no clear D. V was clipped by 5 bases and J by 5 bases, with 9 bases between them. This CDR3 is built from 13 residues. Per germline, CDR1 SGHTA and CDR2 FQGNSA. The CDR3 region has the DNA TGTGCCAGCAGCCGATTGGGGACCGGGGAGCTGTTTTTT. Amino acid sequence: CASSRLGTGELFF.

This clone appeared a few times. The chain links TRBV7-9 to TRBJ1-2; D is uncertain. CDR1 SEHNR and CDR2 FQNEAQ come from the germline V gene (reference sequence). Trimming stripped 4 bases from V and 7 bases from J, with 13 bases between. The CDR3 length is 13 residues. CDR3 protein: CASSWEGRAGYTF. The CDR3 DNA follows: TGTGCCAGCAGCTGGGAGGGTAGGGCTGGCTACACCTTC. Variable domain in full (rest from reference TRBV7-9 and TRBJ1-2): DTGVSQNPRHKITKRGQNVTFRCDPISEHNRLYWYRQTLGQGPEFLTYFQNEAQLEKSRLLSDRFSAERPKGSFSTLEIQRTEQGDSAMYLCASSWEGRAGYTFGSGTRLTVV.

The chain couples TRBV2 to TRBJ2-2, with 10 bases lining up with TRBD2. Germline loops: CDR1 SNHLY, CDR2 FYNNEI. The ends lost 2 bases at V and 7 bases at J; junction bases unmatched: 4. This CDR3 is built from 15 residues. CDR3 amino acids: CASSELAGVIGELFF. The CDR3 DNA reads TGTGCCAGCAGTGAACTAGCGGGGGTGATCGGGGAGCTGTTTTTT.

The rearrangement links TRBV4-1 to TRBJ2-1; 9 positions match TRBD2. Losses at the gene ends were 0 bases for V and 3 bases for J; bases not matched to a gene: 9. The CDR3 loop spans 18 amino acids. Looked up from germline, CDR1 is MGHRA and CDR2 is YSYEKL. DNA for the CDR3: TGCGCCAGCAGCCAAGACTTAGCGGGGGCCCTACGCTACAATGAGCAGTTCTTC. Translation gives CASSQDLAGALRYNEQFF.

This chain uses TRBV4-3 with TRBJ1-1; D is possibly TRBD1 (5 bases). The CDR3 is 14 residues long. Deletions cut 2 bases from V and 2 bases from J, with 9 bases between. Germline lookup yields CDR1 LGHNA and CDR2 YSLEER. The CDR3, as DNA: TGCGCCAGCAGCCAATGGCAGGGTAACACTGAAGCTTTCTTT. Its protein is CASSQWQGNTEAFF.

The rearrangement uses TRBV4-1 and TRBJ2-5, with D perhaps matching TRBD1 (7 bases). Trimming left V 3 bases short and J 0 bases short, with 14 bases between. The CDR3 sequence is 16 residues long. CDR1 is MGHRA, CDR2 YSYEKL, per germline. In DNA form, the CDR3 reads TGCGCCAGCAGCCATCGGCGGGGACAGTACCAAGAGACCCAGTACTTC. This translates into CASSHRRGQYQETQYF.

The chain uses TRBV5-1 and TRBJ1-2; the D gene is possibly TRBD1 (6 bases). Germline V gives CDR1 SGHRS, CDR2 YFSETQ. The ends were cut back, 3 bases at V and 5 bases at J, with 17 bases in the middle. The length of the CDR3 is 15 residues. CDR3 amino acids: CASSSTTGQDYGYTF. Here the CDR3 DNA reads TGCGCCAGCAGCTCCACCACAGGGCAAGATTATGGCTACACCTTC.

CDR3 nucleotides: TGTGCCGCCGGACAGACTATCTACGAGCAGTACTTC. Protein sequence: CAAGQTIYEQYF. This sequence joins TRBV28 and TRBJ2-7, with D possibly matching TRBD1 (6 bases). CDR1 and CDR2 (germline): MDHEN, SYDVKM. This CDR3 region has 12 residues. Trimming left V 11 bases short and J 3 bases short, with 14 bases between.

The chain joins TRBV5-1 to TRBJ1-2, with TRBD1 matching 11 bases. CDR1 is SGHRS and CDR2 is YFSETQ in the germline V gene. This CDR3 region has 15 residues. V dropped 4 bases and J dropped 2; count of bases not matched to a gene: 4. CDR3 coding DNA: TGCGCCAGCAGCCCTGGACAGGGGGCGAACTATGGCTACACCTTC. Translated, it gives CASSPGQGANYGYTF.